Listed here are 22 T cell receptor beta chains from one sample, sequenced in a study of CD8 T cells in Susac syndrome. Random hexamers were used to reverse transcribe an amount of roughly 0.45 to 1 ug RNA. TCRdb called the immunoSEQ multiplex PCR reads again in MiXCR, with one record for every CDR3 protein. The sample records 140,000 or so distinct CDR3 sequences, roughly 94% being singletons. The sequencing input was CD4+ T cells from PBMCs. Receptors originate from a human donor in good health.

The CDR3 spells CASSYTDQPQHF. The DNA for the CDR3 is TGTGCCAGCAGCTACACCGATCAGCCCCAGCATTTT. This chain connects TRBV7-9 to TRBJ1-5; D unresolved. The V gene lost 4 bases and the J gene lost 5 bases, with 6 bases spanning the gap. In germline, CDR1 is SEHNR, CDR2 FQNEAQ (reference sequence). This CDR3 comprises 12 residues.

The rearrangement links TRBV27 to TRBJ1-4, with D possibly matching TRBD1 (5 bases). The CDR3 totals 13 residues. The ends were cut back, 7 bases at V and 8 bases at J, with 14 bases in the middle. Germline V gene lookup returns CDR1 MNHEY and CDR2 SMNVEV (reference sequence). CDR3 region: CASKGRWDEKLFF. CDR3 bases: TGTGCCAGCAAGGGAAGATGGGACGAAAAACTGTTTTTT. Based on the CDR3 plus reference TRBV27 and TRBJ1-4, the full variable domain is EAQVTQNPRYLITVTGKKLTVTCSQNMNHEYMSWYRQDPGLGLRQIYYSMNVEVTDKGDVPEGYKVSRKEKRNFPLILESPSPNQTSLYFCASKGRWDEKLFFGSGTQLSVL.

The chain employs TRBV20-1 and TRBJ2-7; 7 nucleotides match TRBD2. The CDR3 sequence is 13 residues long. V trimming: 5 bases; J trimming: 4 bases; junction bases outside the gene matches: 8. The germline gives CDR1 DFQATT, CDR2 SNEGSKA (reference sequence). The DNA of the CDR3 is TGCAGTGCTCCCCGGGGTAGCGGGTACGAGCAGTACTTC. Protein product: CSAPRGSGYEQYF.

This chain links TRBV23-1 with TRBJ2-7; D remains unclear. TRBV23-1 is an open reading frame, and its role is uncertain. The CDR3 sequence is 14 residues long. Trimming took 10 bases from V and 2 from J, leaving 18 bases between them. This CDR3 is CANPEPEHPYEQYF. In DNA form, the CDR3 reads TGCGCCAACCCAGAGCCAGAGCACCCCTACGAGCAGTACTTC.

This chain uses TRBV5-6 with TRBJ2-2; D is perhaps TRBD1 (7 bases). The CDR3 spans 15 residues. V shed 3 bases and J shed 4 bases, with 13 bases lying between them. CDR1 SGHDT and CDR2 YYEEEE come from the germline V gene. The CDR3 reads CASSSPGGGTGELFF. CDR3 in DNA: TGTGCCAGCAGCTCCCCAGGGGGAGGCACCGGGGAGCTGTTTTTT.

The J gene is TRBJ2-2, the V gene TRBV12-3 or TRBV12-4; TRBD1 agrees at 7 bases. V dropped 6 bases and J dropped 3; count of bases not matched to a gene: 10. This CDR3 is built from 16 residues. CDR3 amino acids: CASREMTGSDTGELFF. In DNA, the CDR3 is TGTGCCAGCAGGGAAATGACAGGGTCGGACACCGGGGAGCTGTTTTTT.

CDR3 DNA sequence: TGTGCCAGCAGCTTAAATAGCGGATTTGGCACAGATACGCAGTATTTT. Its protein product is CASSLNSGFGTDTQYF. This chain links TRBV7-3 with TRBJ2-3; tentatively, D is TRBD2 (6 bases). V was clipped by 1 base and J by 1 base, with 12 bases between them. Germline V gene lookup returns CDR1 SGHTA and CDR2 FQGTGA. The CDR3 covers 16 residues.

The genes are TRBV30 and TRBJ2-7; 10 bases fit TRBD2. Germline CDR1 and CDR2: GTSNPN and SVGIG (reference sequence). This CDR3 has 16 residues. The ends lost 5 bases at V and 0 bases at J; junction bases unmatched: 10. The CDR3 DNA reads TGTGCCTGGTCCGGGACTAGCGCAAGGAGCTCCTACGAGCAGTACTTC. Protein sequence: CAWSGTSARSSYEQYF.

The chain recombines TRBV28 with TRBJ2-7; D is undetermined. This CDR3 is 14 amino acids long. CDR1 is MDHEN and CDR2 is SYDVKM in the germline V gene. V was pared by 1 base and J by 1 base, with 8 bases between. The CDR3 DNA is TGTGCCAGCAGTTTATTTGGCAAGTCCTACGAGCAGTACTTC. It specifies CASSLFGKSYEQYF.

The CDR3 here is CASSLAASGVELFF. The CDR3 DNA sequence: TGTGCCAGCAGCTTAGCGGCTAGCGGGGTGGAGCTGTTTTTT. The genes are TRBV7-8 and TRBJ2-2; 9 bases agree with TRBD2. From germline, CDR1 is SGHVS and CDR2 FQNEAQ. Trimming removed 0 bases from V and 10 bases from J; junction bases left unmatched: 3. This CDR3 region has 14 residues.

V is TRBV2 and J is TRBJ2-5; 7 nucleotides line up with TRBD2. There are 15 residues in the CDR3. Germline CDR1 is SNHLY and CDR2 is FYNNEI. The V segment lost 7 bases and the J segment 0 bases; nucleotides outside the gene matches: 8. CDR3 nucleotide sequence: TGTGCCAGCACTAGCGGAAACTCGTACCAAGAGACCCAGTACTTC. This sequence encodes CASTSGNSYQETQYF.

This chain joins TRBV5-1 and TRBJ1-1; 9 positions match TRBD1. The junction had 10 bases not matched to a gene; V was cut back by 5 bases and J by 2 bases. The CDR3 covers 16 residues. Per germline, CDR1 SGHRS and CDR2 YFSETQ. CDR3 sequence: CASRSQGAGGNTEAFF. The CDR3 DNA reads TGCGCCAGCAGGTCACAGGGGGCTGGGGGAAACACTGAAGCTTTCTTT.

J is TRBJ2-3 and V is TRBV12-3 or TRBV12-4; D is undetermined. The CDR3 has 15 amino acids. Trimming took 3 bases from V and 1 from J, leaving 11 bases between them. DNA of the CDR3: TGTGCCAGCAGTTTTTGGCAGGATCGCACAGATACGCAGTATTTT. Amino acids: CASSFWQDRTDTQYF.

The chain couples TRBV5-1 to TRBJ1-1; D call uncertain. CDR1 is SGHRS and CDR2 is YFSETQ in the germline V gene. The V end was cut by 2 bases, the J end by 2 bases, with 10 bases between. CDR3 length: 14 residues. Written as DNA, the CDR3 is TGCGCCAGCAGCTTAGTTATGGGTAACACTGAAGCTTTCTTT. Protein product: CASSLVMGNTEAFF.

V is TRBV3-1 and J is TRBJ2-3, with 7 bases aligning to TRBD2. The germline gives CDR1 LGHDT, CDR2 YNNKEL (reference sequence). Trimming at V came to 4 bases and at J to 6 bases, leaving 16 bases not matched to a gene. The CDR3 extends over 17 amino acids. The CDR3 loop reads CASSPSELGLGGDTQYF. CDR3 DNA: TGTGCCAGCAGCCCGTCGGAGCTGGGTCTCGGGGGGGATACGCAGTATTTT.

The V gene is TRBV30, the J gene TRBJ2-5, with D tentatively TRBD2 (5 bases). The CDR3 covers 13 residues. From germline, CDR1 is GTSNPN and CDR2 SVGIG (reference sequence). Trimming shortened V by 3 bases and J by 5 bases, and 13 bases separated the two germline ends. The CDR3: CAWRRVGWETQYF. For the CDR3, the DNA is TGTGCCTGGAGGCGGGTTGGTTGGGAGACCCAGTACTTC.

V is TRBV5-1 and J is TRBJ2-2; D remains unclear. The germline gives CDR1 SGHRS, CDR2 YFSETQ. The V end lost 0 bases, the J end lost 2 bases, and 5 bases lay between the germline ends. The CDR3 runs to 14 residues. CDR3 in DNA: TGCGCCAGCAGCTTGGCGGACAACACCGGGGAGCTGTTTTTT. This codes for CASSLADNTGELFF.

V gene TRBV7-2 combines with J gene TRBJ2-1; tentative D call: TRBD2 (6 bases). CDR3 size: 13 residues. Germline-derived CDR1 and CDR2 are SGHTA and FQGNSA. V was pared by 4 bases and J by 6 bases, with 10 bases between. CDR3 bases: TGTGCCAGCAGCTCCGGGGGACTCAATGAGCAGTTCTTC. It translates to CASSSGGLNEQFF.

The chain joins TRBV15 to TRBJ2-3; 13 bases are a match to TRBD2. With V trimmed by 5 bases and J by 4 bases, 3 bases remained unmatched. Germline CDR1 and CDR2: LNHNV and YYDKDF (reference sequence). This CDR3 contains 15 residues. As DNA, the CDR3 is TGTGCCACCAGCCCTGGACTAGCGGGAGCAGATACGCAGTATTTT. Translation gives CATSPGLAGADTQYF.

The chain uses TRBV10-3 and TRBJ1-1, with D unclear. Germline loops: CDR1 ENHRY, CDR2 SYGVKD. The CDR3 runs 15 residues. V was pared by 3 bases and J by 1 base, with 12 bases between. The CDR3 here is CAISDARTGNTEAFF. The CDR3 DNA sequence: TGTGCCATCAGTGACGCTAGGACGGGGAACACTGAAGCTTTCTTT.

The V gene is TRBV12-3 or TRBV12-4, the J gene TRBJ2-7; TRBD1 aligns across 8 bases. The CDR3 contains 14 residues. J gave up 5 bases and V 4 bases, and 7 bases lay outside the gene matches. CDR3 sequence reads: CASSYQGATDEQYF. CDR3 nucleotides: TGTGCCAGCAGTTACCAGGGGGCGACGGACGAGCAGTACTTC.

This clonotype was recorded a few times. The V call is TRBV28, the J call TRBJ1-2; no firm D call. Germline V lookup: CDR1 MDHEN, CDR2 SYDVKM. The CDR3 has 12 amino acids. V lost 5 bases to trimming and J lost 5 bases, with 9 bases between them. The CDR3 is CASSPRSYGYTF. The CDR3 DNA sequence: TGTGCCAGCAGTCCTCGGTCGTATGGCTACACCTTC.